The T cell receptor beta chain described here comes from a study of T cells in Graves' hyperthyroidism and ophthalmopathy. Study-level findings and limits: Researchers found most expanded thyroid clonotypes above 0.001 in blood as well.

This CDR3 contains 14 residues. The germline V gene encodes CDR1 MDHEN and CDR2 SYDVKM. V dropped 7 bases and J dropped 3 bases, with 16 bases sitting between them. This clonotype showed up many times. Its cognate antigen is unknown. TCR beta CDR3 regions were amplified from RNA transcripts. HTBI primers were the set used in a first-round RT-PCR of the TCR CDR3. TCRdb itself ran the multiplex PCR reads through MiXCR, one entry per CDR3 protein. The sample has roughly 500,000 distinct CDR3 sequences; approximately 14% are singletons. The rearrangement uses TRBV28 and TRBJ2-7, with D unclear. The TCR originated in a woman aged 30 to 39 with Graves' hyperthyroidism that later progressed to Graves' ophthalmopathy. Sequencing input: blood. The CDR3 DNA sequence: TGTGCCAGCACAAGTAGTGGGCAGCTCTACGAGCAGTACTTC. Protein sequence: CASTSSGQLYEQYF.